The text below deals with one T cell receptor beta chain. This entry is derived from a study of blood T cell repertoires in COVID-19. Unmatched junction bases numbered 15, after V lost 4 bases and J lost 8 bases. The CDR3 sequence is 17 residues long. The germline gives CDR1 SNHLY, CDR2 FYNNEI. Under the authors' procedure: Amplification of reference gene primers was used by the study to estimate nucleated cell counts. TCRdb's table, derived via immunoSEQ multiplex PCR, lists solely in-frame clones and lacks some. Clone size and the V and J calls come from that table; the DNA yielded D and trimming. The data contain 200,000 to 300,000 clones, approximately 86% of them singletons.

The receptor comes from a woman between 18 and 29 years old who had recovered from COVID-19. This chain connects TRBV2 to TRBJ1-4; TRBD1 matches 8 bases. The material sequenced was PBMCs or T cells enriched from blood (not recorded which). In nucleotides, the CDR3 is TGTGCCAGCAGTGGGGACAGGTCAAATGTAGTCAAAGAAAAACTGTTTTTT. It codes for CASSGDRSNVVKEKLFF.